This T cell receptor (beta chain) was identified during a study of cytomegalovirus exposure and HLA in healthy donors. For this clone: What it binds is unknown.

The PCR had 60 Vbeta and 13 Jbeta primers. The repertoire was sequenced with immunoSEQ multiplex PCR; TCRdb's copy has only in-frame clones and lacks some. The table includes some 170,000 clones, approximately 78% detected once. Overall study results and limits: Cytomegalovirus status was reportedly diagnosed by the classifier with high specificity and sensitivity. Another analysis was done later, and it associated 15,000 to 20,000 TCR beta sequences with HLA alleles at 0.05 false discovery rate. In vitro testing confirmed a few CMV-associated chains as specific for CMV antigens. According to an earlier analysis, most TCR beta V segments yielded productive rearrangements about 87% or about 30% of the time.

This sequence originates from a woman in her 30s in good health and CMV-seropositive. The sample comprised PBMCs.

As DNA, the CDR3 is TGTGCCAGCAGTGAAGCGCGGTACAGGGACACCGGGGAGCTGTTTTTT. As protein: CASSEARYRDTGELFF. The V and J genes are TRBV6-1 and TRBJ2-2; maybe TRBD1 (6 bases). Trimming took 0 bases from V and 3 from J, leaving 11 bases between them. The germline V gene encodes CDR1 MNHNS and CDR2 SASEGT. This CDR3 has 16 residues.